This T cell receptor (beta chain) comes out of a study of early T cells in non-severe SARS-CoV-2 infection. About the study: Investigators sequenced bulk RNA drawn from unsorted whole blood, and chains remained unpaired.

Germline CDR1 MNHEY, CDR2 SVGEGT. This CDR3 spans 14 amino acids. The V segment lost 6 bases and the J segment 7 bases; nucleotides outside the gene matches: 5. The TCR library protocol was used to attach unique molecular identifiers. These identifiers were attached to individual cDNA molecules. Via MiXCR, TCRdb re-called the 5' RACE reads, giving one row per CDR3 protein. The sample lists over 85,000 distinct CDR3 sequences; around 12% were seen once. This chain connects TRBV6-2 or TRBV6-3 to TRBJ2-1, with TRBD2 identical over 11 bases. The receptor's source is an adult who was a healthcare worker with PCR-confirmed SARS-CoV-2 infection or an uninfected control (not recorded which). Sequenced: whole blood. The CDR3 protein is CASRTSGSGNEQFF. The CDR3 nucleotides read TGTGCCAGCAGAACTAGCGGGAGTGGGAATGAGCAGTTCTTC.